This T cell receptor beta chain emerged from a study of blood T cells in healthy people across ages. A J-beta primer mix and a sample-barcoded 5' primer were used in a second PCR of roughly 7 to 12 cycles. MiXCR was run by TCRdb on the 5' RACE reads, yielding one entry per CDR3 protein. This table holds some 900,000 distinct CDR3 sequences, 45% to 50% found once. Individuals who donated were healthy Caucasians from Russia aged about 6 to 100. Peripheral blood was drawn, approximately 9.7 milliliters per donor. Isolation yielded PBMCs, at least 6 million per sample, in every case. V was pared by 6 bases and J by 9 bases, with 6 bases of the junction left unmatched. Germline CDR1 MDHEN, CDR2 SYDVKM. The CDR3 consists of 13 residues.

The TCR was taken from a man aged 30 to 45 in good health. Sequencing was performed on blood. V and J are TRBV28 and TRBJ2-1; 9 positions match TRBD1. The CDR3: CASRGQGYGEQFF. The CDR3 DNA follows: TGTGCCAGCAGAGGACAGGGGTACGGTGAGCAGTTCTTC.